The present entry profiles one T cell receptor beta chain with its context. Its antigen remains unknown. PCR employed 60 Vbeta and 13 Jbeta primers. Method: immunoSEQ multiplex PCR; TCRdb's copy keeps in-frame clones and lacks some. The sample has 63,000 or so clones. The data were taken from a study of cytomegalovirus exposure and HLA in healthy donors. Study results and limitations: Cytomegalovirus status was reportedly diagnosed by the classifier with high sensitivity and specificity.

Deletions cut 6 bases from V and 1 base from J, with 12 bases between. The V gene's germline CDR1 is MNHEY and CDR2 SMNVEV (reference sequence). The CDR3 is made up of 14 amino acids. This sequence was found in a boy aged 5-17 years in good health and CMV-seronegative. The rearrangement links TRBV27 to TRBJ1-1, with D perhaps matching TRBD1 (5 bases). Sequencing was done on a sample of PBMCs. This CDR3 reads CASSGDSGNTEAFF. CDR3 nucleotides: TGTGCCAGCAGCGGGGACTCAGGGAACACTGAAGCTTTCTTT.